The rows below give T cell receptor beta chains drawn from one sample of a study of radiotherapy plus CTLA-4 blockade in lung cancer. Using immunoSEQ multiplex PCR, the repertoire was profiled, and TCRdb retains in-frame clones only, with some absent. The table lists roughly 57,000 clones, 82% of them singletons. The source material was peripheral blood, sampled from a patient treated with radiotherapy plus ipilimumab. These receptors were collected from a human donor with non-small cell lung cancer whose response to radiotherapy plus ipilimumab could not be evaluated. The CDR3 runs from the conserved cysteine through the conserved F or W. The D gene is left open where the match is weak. Size is omitted from some rows. Given values are once, few, many or a class for expanded clones.

v_call	d_call	clone_size	j_call	cdr3_nt	cdr3_aa
TRBV5-6	-	-	TRBJ1-3	TGTGCCAGCAGCAACTCACAGGGAAACACCATATATTTT	CASSNSQGNTIYF
TRBV19	-	-	TRBJ2-2	TGTGCCAGTAGTGCCGACAGCTTGAACACCGGGGAGCTGTTTTTT	CASSADSLNTGELFF
TRBV4-1	-	-	TRBJ1-2	TGCGCCAGCAGCCAGGTTTTCTCAGGGGTGGGCTATGGCTACACCTTC	CASSQVFSGVGYGYTF
TRBV19	TRBD1	-	TRBJ2-6	TGTGCCAGTAGTATGAGACAGGGGGACTCTGGGGCCAACGTCCTGACTTTC	CASSMRQGDSGANVLTF
TRBV5-3	TRBD1	-	TRBJ1-1	TGTGCCAGAAGCTTGGCAGGGGACAGGGGGCCTGAAGCTTTCTTT	CARSLAGDRGPEAFF
TRBV25-1	-	-	TRBJ2-3	TGTGCCAGCAGTGCCAGGGCCACGAGAGGAGATACGCAGTATTTT	CASSARATRGDTQYF
TRBV4-3	-	few	TRBJ2-7	TGCGCCAGCAGCCAAGATTATCCCCTCTCTGGGGGATTTGGAGGGGTGCAGTACTTC	CASSQDYPLSGGFGGVQYF
TRBV28	-	-	TRBJ2-5	TGTGCCAGCAGCCACAAAGGACTGCAAGGCGGGACCCAGTACTTC	CASSHKGLQGGTQYF
TRBV11-2	TRBD1	-	TRBJ1-3	TGTGCCAGCAGCCCAGGGGGCGCAGGAAACACCATATATTTT	CASSPGGAGNTIYF
TRBV7-7	TRBD2	-	TRBJ2-5	TGTGCCGGCAGCTTCGGAGCGGGGGGCCCCCAAGAGACCCAGTACTTC	CAGSFGAGGPQETQYF
TRBV28	-	-	TRBJ2-7	TGTGCCAGCAGAGAATACGGGTCCGAGCAGTACTTC	CASREYGSEQYF
TRBV6-1	-	-	TRBJ1-1	TGTGCCAGCAGTAATAGGACAGTTCTGAACACTGAAGCTTTCTTT	CASSNRTVLNTEAFF
TRBV7-2	TRBD1	-	TRBJ1-4	TGTGCCAGCAGCTTAGAGGGACAGGGTTACCCTAATGAAAAACTGTTTTTT	CASSLEGQGYPNEKLFF
TRBV2	TRBD2	-	TRBJ2-3	TGTGCCAGCAGTGACCCAGCGGGGGGCTTGGATACGCAGTATTTT	CASSDPAGGLDTQYF
TRBV6-4	TRBD1	-	TRBJ1-2	TGTGCCAGCAGCAGGACAGGGAAAGACTACGGCTACACCTTC	CASSRTGKDYGYTF
TRBV7-2	-	once	TRBJ2-1	TGTGCCAGCAGCTTATCAGGGGTCTCCTACAATGAGCAGTTCTTC	CASSLSGVSYNEQFF
TRBV6-5	TRBD2	-	TRBJ2-5	TGTGCCAGCAGTCAGGGACTAGCAGCGGCCCAGTACTTC	CASSQGLAAAQYF
TRBV7-2	TRBD2	-	TRBJ2-1	TGTGCCAGCAGCTTAAGTAGCGGGAGATTGGGGAATGAGCAGTTCTTC	CASSLSSGRLGNEQFF
TRBV20-1	-	few	TRBJ2-5	TGCAGTGCTCGGAGGCAAGAGACCCAGTACTTC	CSARRQETQYF
TRBV5-1	-	-	TRBJ2-2	TGCGCCAGCAGCTTAGAACTACACGGGGAGCTGTTTTTT	CASSLELHGELFF
TRBV5-1	TRBD1	-	TRBJ2-7	TGCGCCAGCAGCCGGGACAGCGGATACGAGCAGTACTTC	CASSRDSGYEQYF
TRBV11-2	-	-	TRBJ2-7	TGTGCCAGCAGCTTGGCTAGCTCCTACGAGCAGTACTTC	CASSLASSYEQYF
TRBV2	-	once	TRBJ2-4	TGTGCCAGCAGTGTCAGGGAGGAAAACATTCAGTACTTC	CASSVREENIQYF
TRBV9	TRBD1	-	TRBJ1-1	TGTGCCAGCAGCGTAGCACCGACAGGGACGAACACTGAAGCTTTCTTT	CASSVAPTGTNTEAFF
TRBV18	-	-	TRBJ1-1	TGTGCCAGCTCACCACCGAGGGTGAACACTGAAGCTTTCTTT	CASSPPRVNTEAFF
TRBV6-6	-	-	TRBJ1-5	TGTGCCAGCAGTTACCCCCTCGGGGGCAATCAGCCCCAGCATTTT	CASSYPLGGNQPQHF
TRBV5-8	TRBD1	-	TRBJ1-5	TGTGCCAGCAGCTTGTCGAAGACAGGGAGGCATCAGCCCCAGCATTTT	CASSLSKTGRHQPQHF
TRBV7-2	-	once	TRBJ1-1	TGTGCCAGCAGCTACTCCTCCGGGGGGAACACTGAAGCTTTCTTT	CASSYSSGGNTEAFF
TRBV7-9	TRBD2	-	TRBJ2-3	TGTGCCAGCAGCGGGACTAGCGGGACAAGCACAGATACGCAGTATTTT	CASSGTSGTSTDTQYF
TRBV6-5	TRBD1	few	TRBJ1-5	TGTGCCAGCAGACAGGGGTTCAATCAGCCCCAGCATTTT	CASRQGFNQPQHF
TRBV2	-	-	TRBJ1-5	TGTGCCAGCGGGAAGGGAGGAGGCAATCAGCCCCAGCATTTT	CASGKGGGNQPQHF
TRBV14	-	-	TRBJ1-4	TGTGCCAGCGGTAGGAGCCAAAATGAAAAACTGTTTTTT	CASGRSQNEKLFF
TRBV6-5	-	few	TRBJ1-6	TGTGCCAGCAGTTACGGGGCAGTGGGGAATTCACCCCTCCACTTT	CASSYGAVGNSPLHF
TRBV4-3	-	-	TRBJ2-1	TGCGCCAGCAGCCAAGATATAACCTACGATGAGCAGTTCTTC	CASSQDITYDEQFF
TRBV29-1	-	-	TRBJ1-2	TGCAGCGTTCTCAGGGCCGGCCTCACATATGGCTACACCTTC	CSVLRAGLTYGYTF
TRBV4-3	TRBD1	-	TRBJ2-2	TGCGCCAGCAGCCCCCCCGGGACAGGGAAAATAGCGGGGAACACCGGGGAGCTGTTTTTT	CASSPPGTGKIAGNTGELFF
TRBV6-6	TRBD1	-	TRBJ1-2	TGTGCCAGCAGTTACCCTGACAGGGGGCAGGGTGGCTACACCTTC	CASSYPDRGQGGYTF
TRBV28	-	-	TRBJ1-2	TGTGCCAGCAGTTTATACGGGGGAGTAGAAGCTGGCTACACCTTC	CASSLYGGVEAGYTF
TRBV28	TRBD1	-	TRBJ2-7	TGTGCCAGCAGCCCTGGACAGGGCTACGAGCAGTACTTC	CASSPGQGYEQYF
TRBV30	-	-	TRBJ2-7	TGTGCCTGGAGGGAACCGGGGGGCACCTACGAGCAGTACTTC	CAWREPGGTYEQYF
TRBV6-6	TRBD1	-	TRBJ1-6	TGTGCCAGCAGTTACACTACAGGGGAGGATTCACCCCTCCACTTT	CASSYTTGEDSPLHF
TRBV7-2	TRBD2	once	TRBJ2-7	TGTGCCAGCAGTCTAGCGGGGGGGAGCTACGAGCAGTACTTC	CASSLAGGSYEQYF
TRBV5-4	TRBD2	-	TRBJ2-6	TGTGCCAGCAGCCGGGGAGGGACCGGGGCCAACGTCCTGACTTTC	CASSRGGTGANVLTF
TRBV29-1	-	-	TRBJ1-1	TGCAGCGTTGAACCGGTTCAGGGCACTGAAGCTTTCTTT	CSVEPVQGTEAFF
TRBV7-9	TRBD1	-	TRBJ1-5	TGTGCCAGCAGCCGGACAGGCATGAATCAGCCCCAGCATTTT	CASSRTGMNQPQHF
TRBV9	-	-	TRBJ2-3	TGTGCCAGCAGCGTAGGTAGCCTTAGCACAGATACGCAGTATTTT	CASSVGSLSTDTQYF
TRBV11-2	TRBD1	-	TRBJ1-2	TGTGCCAGCAGCCCCCTGGACAGGGTCAACTATGGCTACACCTTC	CASSPLDRVNYGYTF
TRBV10-3	-	-	TRBJ1-1	TGTGCCATAAAGGACAGCATCGAAGCTTTCTTT	CAIKDSIEAFF
TRBV19	-	-	TRBJ1-1	TGTGCCAGTAGAAGGAACAGCCTGAACACTGAAGCTTTCTTT	CASRRNSLNTEAFF
TRBV2	-	-	TRBJ1-1	TGTGCCAGCAGTGAAGCCAGGGCCACTGAAGCTTTCTTT	CASSEARATEAFF
TRBV7-9	-	once	TRBJ2-3	TGTGCCAGCAGCCCCATGGAGGACGGCTATAGCACAGATACGCAGTATTTT	CASSPMEDGYSTDTQYF
TRBV6-1	TRBD1	-	TRBJ1-2	TGTGCCAGCAGTTTCACCACAGGGGCTGAGGATGGCTACACCTTC	CASSFTTGAEDGYTF
TRBV7-9	-	once	TRBJ2-2	TGTGCCAGCAGCTTAACACTAGGGAACACCGGGGAGCTGTTTTTT	CASSLTLGNTGELFF
TRBV5-1	-	-	TRBJ2-7	TGCGCCAGCAGCTTGGGTCCGAGGCAGGAGCAGTACTTC	CASSLGPRQEQYF